This entry is about one T cell receptor (beta chain). V lost 4 bases to trimming and J lost 0 bases, with 16 bases between them. This CDR3 contains 17 residues. Germline CDR1 is SGHDT and CDR2 is YYEEEE. Method: immunoSEQ multiplex PCR; TCRdb's copy keeps in-frame clones and lacks some. The repertoire has 200,000 to 250,000 clones, about four fifths of them found once; the top ten carry roughly 3.5%. This specimen belongs to a study of blood T cell repertoires in COVID-19. On the study more broadly: The United States, Italy and Spain supplied acute and convalescent COVID-19 samples.

Recruitment covered about two dozen US areas and drew participants whose ages spanned roughly 18 to 100 years. Cohorts were based on clinical histories the participants reported. Recovery among Cohort 3 donors was established by two negative PCRs, clearance, or symptom resolution. This chain joins TRBV5-6 and TRBJ2-2; possible D gene TRBD2, 5 bases. Sequencing input: PBMCs or T cells enriched from blood (not recorded which). The TCR was taken from a woman aged 55-69 years who had recovered from COVID-19. The CDR3 DNA reads TGTGCCAGCAGCCCGCGGACTGGATACGCGAACACCGGGGAGCTGTTTTTT. Translated, it gives CASSPRTGYANTGELFF.